This TCR beta chain was sequenced during a study of tumor-infiltrating lymphocytes in primary liver carcinoma. Study at large: Each sample had roughly 3.65 to 7.5 million productive TCRbeta reads regardless of tissue type.

With 3 bases clipped from V and 1 base from J, the junction kept 10 bases outside the gene matches. Germline-derived CDR1 and CDR2 are MDHEN and SYDVKM. CDR3 length equals 17 residues. The template, roughly 0.45 ug total RNA, yielded TCR beta cDNA made with a constant-region primer. Investigators got TCR beta libraries out of three nested multiplex PCR rounds, done with slightly modified ARM-PCR. TRBV1-TRBV30 forward primers and a C-beta reverse primer were used in the first two PCR rounds, which each ran for approximately 11 cycles. TCRdb reprocessed the multiplex PCR reads with MiXCR, giving one entry per CDR3 protein. This table holds approximately 330,000 distinct CDR3 sequences, roughly two thirds found once. Study-level results: Tumor specimens were characterized by a significantly higher top-250-clone fraction than blood (p = 0.039).

Note on this clonotype: Its antigen is not known.

The study extracted blood RNA from unsorted whole blood and also extracted germline DNA. HBV chronically infected the treatment-naive patients. Sequencing was performed on peripheral blood. The receptor was isolated from a man aged 35-49 years with primary liver carcinoma and hepatitis B virus infection. This rearrangement joins TRBV28 to TRBJ1-1; TRBD1 matches 8 bases. For the CDR3, the DNA is TGTGCCAGCAGTTTCCCCAGGGGGCCCTCAGCGAACACTGAAGCTTTCTTT. Its translation: CASSFPRGPSANTEAFF.